This record concerns one T cell receptor (beta chain) sequence. As handled by the study authors: For nucleated cells, counts were estimated from reference gene primer amplification. Some clones are missing from TCRdb's copy, which holds only in-frame ones; the method was immunoSEQ multiplex PCR. The V and J calls and the clone size are those of that table, but D and trimming were determined from the DNA. This sample has 400,000 to 500,000 clones, with 75% to 90% found just once. This sample is drawn from a study of blood T cell repertoires in COVID-19. The overall study: Sites across the United States, Italy and Spain contributed samples from acute and convalescent COVID-19. Nucleic acid was either cDNA or gDNA, and it came from T cells, B-cell-depleted T cells, or PBMCs.

The CDR3 length is 15 residues. V shed 4 bases, J shed 4 bases, and the junction held 3 bases outside the gene matches. Germline assignment: CDR1 MRHNA and CDR2 SNTAGT. Specimen: peripheral blood. The sequence derives from a woman aged 30 to 39 with active or convalescent COVID-19. The J gene is TRBJ2-1, the V gene TRBV6-4; 11 bases match TRBD2. This chain's CDR3 is CASSALAGGYNEQFF. In DNA, the CDR3 is TGTGCCAGCAGTGCCCTAGCGGGGGGTTACAATGAGCAGTTCTTC.